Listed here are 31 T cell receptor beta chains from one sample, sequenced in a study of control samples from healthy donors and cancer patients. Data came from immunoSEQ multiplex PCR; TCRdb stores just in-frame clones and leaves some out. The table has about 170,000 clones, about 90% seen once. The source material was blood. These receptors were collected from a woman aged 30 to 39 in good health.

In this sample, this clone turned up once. CDR3: CASSQTGAALETQYF. CDR3 in DNA: TGTGCCAGCAGCCAAACGGGCGCAGCGTTGGAGACCCAGTACTTC. This chain connects TRBV4-2 to TRBJ2-5; D remains unclear. The CDR3 spans 15 residues. CDR1 and CDR2 from the germline V gene are LGHNA and YNFKEQ. The ends were cut back, 2 bases at V and 5 bases at J, with 15 bases in the middle.

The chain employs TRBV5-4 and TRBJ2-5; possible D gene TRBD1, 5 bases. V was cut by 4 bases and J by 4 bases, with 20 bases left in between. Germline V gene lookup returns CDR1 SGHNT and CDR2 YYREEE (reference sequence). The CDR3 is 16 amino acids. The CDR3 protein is CASSTLDKRSGETQYF. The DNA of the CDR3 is TGTGCCAGCAGCACGCTGGACAAGCGATCGGGAGAGACCCAGTACTTC.

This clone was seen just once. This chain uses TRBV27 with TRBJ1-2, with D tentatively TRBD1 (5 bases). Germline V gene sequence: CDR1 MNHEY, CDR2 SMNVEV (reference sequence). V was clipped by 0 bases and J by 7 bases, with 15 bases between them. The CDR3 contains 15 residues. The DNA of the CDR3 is TGTGCCAGCAGTTTATCGATGGGGGGTCGGGGTGGCTACACCTTC. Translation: CASSLSMGGRGGYTF.

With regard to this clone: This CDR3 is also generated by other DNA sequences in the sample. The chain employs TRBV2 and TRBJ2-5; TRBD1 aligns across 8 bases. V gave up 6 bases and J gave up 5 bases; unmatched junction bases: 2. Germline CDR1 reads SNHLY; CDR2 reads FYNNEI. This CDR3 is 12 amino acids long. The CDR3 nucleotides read TGTGCCAGCAGCGGGACAGGCGAGACCCAGTACTTC. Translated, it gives CASSGTGETQYF.

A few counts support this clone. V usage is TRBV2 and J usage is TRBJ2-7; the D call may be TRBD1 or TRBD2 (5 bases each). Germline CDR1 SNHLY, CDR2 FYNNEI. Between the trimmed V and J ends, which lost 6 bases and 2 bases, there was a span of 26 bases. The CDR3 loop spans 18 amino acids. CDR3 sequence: CASRGDYRNRLNPYEQYF. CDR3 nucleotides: TGTGCCAGCAGAGGAGACTACAGGAACCGACTGAATCCCTACGAGCAGTACTTC.

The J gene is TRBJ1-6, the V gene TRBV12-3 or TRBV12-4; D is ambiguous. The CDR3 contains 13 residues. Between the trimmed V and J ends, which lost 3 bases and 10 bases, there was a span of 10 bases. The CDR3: CASSLRDISPLHF. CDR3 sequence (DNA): TGTGCCAGCAGTTTGAGGGATATCTCACCCCTCCACTTT.

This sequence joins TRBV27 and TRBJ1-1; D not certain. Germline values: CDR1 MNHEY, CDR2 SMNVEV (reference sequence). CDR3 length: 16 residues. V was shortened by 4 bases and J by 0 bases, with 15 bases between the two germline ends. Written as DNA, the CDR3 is TGTGCCAGCAGTTCCACCCGGTTGAACCTGAACACTGAAGCTTTCTTT. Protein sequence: CASSSTRLNLNTEAFF.

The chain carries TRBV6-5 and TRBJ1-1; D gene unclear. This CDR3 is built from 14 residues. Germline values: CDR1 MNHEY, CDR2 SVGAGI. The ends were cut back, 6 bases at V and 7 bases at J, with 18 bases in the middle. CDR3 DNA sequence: TGTGCCAGCAGCCTACAGCCGGCGTCCAGTGAAGCTTTCTTT. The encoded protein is CASSLQPASSEAFF.

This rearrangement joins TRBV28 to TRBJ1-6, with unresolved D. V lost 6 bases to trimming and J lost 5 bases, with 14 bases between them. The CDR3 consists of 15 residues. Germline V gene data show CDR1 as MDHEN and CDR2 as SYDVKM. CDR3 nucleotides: TGTGCCAGCAGGATGCCCGGGCCTAATAATTCACCCCTCCACTTT. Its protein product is CASRMPGPNNSPLHF.

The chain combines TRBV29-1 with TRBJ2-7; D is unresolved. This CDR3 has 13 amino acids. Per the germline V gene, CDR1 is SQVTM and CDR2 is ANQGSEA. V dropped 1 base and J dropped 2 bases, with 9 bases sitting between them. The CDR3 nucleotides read TGCAGCGTTGAAGTCTCGCCAGCCTACGAGCAGTACTTC. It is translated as CSVEVSPAYEQYF.

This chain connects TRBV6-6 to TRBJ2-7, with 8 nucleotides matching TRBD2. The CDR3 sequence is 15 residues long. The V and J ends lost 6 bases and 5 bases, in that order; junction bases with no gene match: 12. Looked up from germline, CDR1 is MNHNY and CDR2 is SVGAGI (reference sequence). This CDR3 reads CASSPRGGFTHEQYF. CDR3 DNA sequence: TGTGCCAGCAGCCCCCGGGGGGGTTTCACCCACGAGCAGTACTTC.

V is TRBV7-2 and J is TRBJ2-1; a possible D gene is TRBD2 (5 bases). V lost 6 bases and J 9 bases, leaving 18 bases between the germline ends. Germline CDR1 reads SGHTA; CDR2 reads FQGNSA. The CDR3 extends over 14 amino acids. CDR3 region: CASREIHSGGEQFF. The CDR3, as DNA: TGTGCCAGCAGGGAGATTCACAGCGGCGGTGAGCAGTTCTTC.

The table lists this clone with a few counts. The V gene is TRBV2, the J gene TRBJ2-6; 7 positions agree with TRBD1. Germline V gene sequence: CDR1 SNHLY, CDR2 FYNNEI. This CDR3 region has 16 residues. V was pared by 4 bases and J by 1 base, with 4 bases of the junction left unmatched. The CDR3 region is CASSGDRESGANVLTF. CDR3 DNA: TGTGCCAGCAGTGGGGACAGAGAATCTGGGGCCAACGTCCTGACTTTC.

The CDR3 reads CASSLGTSGVETQYF. In DNA, the CDR3 is TGCGCCAGCAGCTTGGGGACTTCGGGCGTAGAGACCCAGTACTTC. This rearrangement joins TRBV5-1 to TRBJ2-5, with D possibly matching TRBD2 (5 bases). The germline V gene encodes CDR1 SGHRS and CDR2 YFSETQ. The CDR3 contains 15 residues. V shed 0 bases and J shed 4 bases, with 13 bases lying between them.

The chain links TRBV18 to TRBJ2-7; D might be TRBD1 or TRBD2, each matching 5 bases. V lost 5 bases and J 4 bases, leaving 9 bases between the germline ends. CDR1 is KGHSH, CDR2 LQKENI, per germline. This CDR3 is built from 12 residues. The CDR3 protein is CASSARGYEQYV. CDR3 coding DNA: TGTGCCAGCTCAGCGAGGGGTTACGAGCAGTACGTC.

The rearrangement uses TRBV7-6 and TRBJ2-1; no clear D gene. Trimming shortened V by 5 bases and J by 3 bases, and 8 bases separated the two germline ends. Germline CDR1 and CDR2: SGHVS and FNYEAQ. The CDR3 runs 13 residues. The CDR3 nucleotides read TGTGCCAGCAGCGTTACTTACTACAATGAGCAGTTCTTC. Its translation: CASSVTYYNEQFF.

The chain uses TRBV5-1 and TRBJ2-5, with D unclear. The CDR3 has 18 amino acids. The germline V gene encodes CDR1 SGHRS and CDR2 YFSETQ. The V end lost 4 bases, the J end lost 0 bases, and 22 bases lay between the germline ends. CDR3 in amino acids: CASSTNPFGRLYQETQYF. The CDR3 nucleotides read TGCGCCAGCAGCACAAACCCCTTCGGACGCCTGTACCAAGAGACCCAGTACTTC.

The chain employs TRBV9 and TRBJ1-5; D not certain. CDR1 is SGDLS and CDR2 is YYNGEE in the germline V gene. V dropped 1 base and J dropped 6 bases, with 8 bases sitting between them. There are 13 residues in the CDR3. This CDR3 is CASSVSLGQPQHF. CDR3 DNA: TGTGCCAGCAGCGTAAGCTTAGGTCAGCCCCAGCATTTT.

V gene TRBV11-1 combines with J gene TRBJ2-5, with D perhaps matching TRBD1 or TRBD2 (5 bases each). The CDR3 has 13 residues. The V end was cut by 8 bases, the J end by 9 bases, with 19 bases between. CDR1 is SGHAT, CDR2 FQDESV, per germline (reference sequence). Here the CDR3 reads CASGTTRELPQYF. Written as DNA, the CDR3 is TGTGCCAGCGGGACCACACGCGAACTCCCCCAGTACTTC.

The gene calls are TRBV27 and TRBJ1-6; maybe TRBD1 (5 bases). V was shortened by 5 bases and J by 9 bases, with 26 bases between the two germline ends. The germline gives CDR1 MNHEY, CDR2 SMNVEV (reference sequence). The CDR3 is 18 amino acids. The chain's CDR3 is CASSPSLGYDRRASPLHF. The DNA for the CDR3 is TGTGCCAGCAGTCCTTCCCTAGGGTATGACAGAAGAGCTTCACCCCTCCACTTT.

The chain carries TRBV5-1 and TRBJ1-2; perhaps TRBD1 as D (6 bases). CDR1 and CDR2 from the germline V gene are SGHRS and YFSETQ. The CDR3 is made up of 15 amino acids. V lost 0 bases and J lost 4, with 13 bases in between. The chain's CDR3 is CASSLGNRDTYGYTF. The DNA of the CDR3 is TGCGCCAGCAGCTTGGGTAACCGGGACACCTATGGCTACACCTTC.

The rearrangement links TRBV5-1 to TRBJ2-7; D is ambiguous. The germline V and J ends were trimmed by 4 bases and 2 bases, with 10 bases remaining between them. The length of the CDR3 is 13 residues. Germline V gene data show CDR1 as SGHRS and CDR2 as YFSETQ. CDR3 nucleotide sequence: TGCGCCAGCAGCGCGGAGAGTACCTACGAGCAGTACTTC. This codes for CASSAESTYEQYF.

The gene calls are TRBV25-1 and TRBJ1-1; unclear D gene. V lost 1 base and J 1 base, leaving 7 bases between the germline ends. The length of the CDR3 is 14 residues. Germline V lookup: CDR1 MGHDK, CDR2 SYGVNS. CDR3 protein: CASSESGQNTEAFF. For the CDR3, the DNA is TGTGCCAGCAGTGAATCTGGGCAGAACACTGAAGCTTTCTTT.

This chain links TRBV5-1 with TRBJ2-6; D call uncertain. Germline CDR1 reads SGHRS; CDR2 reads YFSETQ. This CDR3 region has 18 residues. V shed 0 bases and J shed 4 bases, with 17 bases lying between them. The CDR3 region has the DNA TGCGCCAGCAGCTTGGATGTGTCAGGTGGAGAAGGGGCCAACGTCCTGACTTTC. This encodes CASSLDVSGGEGANVLTF.

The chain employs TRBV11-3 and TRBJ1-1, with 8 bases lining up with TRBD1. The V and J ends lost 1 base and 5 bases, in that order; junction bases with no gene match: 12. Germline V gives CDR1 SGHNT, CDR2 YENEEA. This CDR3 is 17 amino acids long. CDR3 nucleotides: TGTGCCAGCAGCTTAGTAAGGGGTAGGCAGGGGGCAACTGAAGCTTTCTTT. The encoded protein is CASSLVRGRQGATEAFF.

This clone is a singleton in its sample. The CDR3 protein is CASSLLIGGPNTEAFF. The CDR3 nucleotides are TGCGCCAGCAGCTTGCTGATCGGGGGCCCTAACACTGAAGCTTTCTTT. V usage is TRBV5-1 and J usage is TRBJ1-1, with D perhaps TRBD1 (6 bases). Trimming took 1 base from V and 2 from J, leaving 15 bases between them. Germline lookup yields CDR1 SGHRS and CDR2 YFSETQ. The CDR3 length is 16 residues.

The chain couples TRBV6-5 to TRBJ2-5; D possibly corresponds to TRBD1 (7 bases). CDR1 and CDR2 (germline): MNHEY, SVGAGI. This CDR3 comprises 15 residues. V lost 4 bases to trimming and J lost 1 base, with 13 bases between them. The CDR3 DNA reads TGTGCCAGCAGTTTATACAGGGGACTCCAAGAGACCCAGTACTTC. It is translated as CASSLYRGLQETQYF.

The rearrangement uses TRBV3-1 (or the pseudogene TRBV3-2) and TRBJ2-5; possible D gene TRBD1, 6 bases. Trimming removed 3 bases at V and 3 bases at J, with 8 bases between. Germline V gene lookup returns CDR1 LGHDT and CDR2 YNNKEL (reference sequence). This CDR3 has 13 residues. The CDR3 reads CASSQGTKETQYF. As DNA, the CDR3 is TGTGCCAGCAGCCAGGGGACAAAAGAGACCCAGTACTTC.

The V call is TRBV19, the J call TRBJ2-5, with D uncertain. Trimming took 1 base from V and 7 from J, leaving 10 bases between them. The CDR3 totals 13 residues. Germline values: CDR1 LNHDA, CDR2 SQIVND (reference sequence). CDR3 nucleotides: TGTGCCAGTAGTATAGGCCCCACGAGGACCCAGTACTTC. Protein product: CASSIGPTRTQYF.

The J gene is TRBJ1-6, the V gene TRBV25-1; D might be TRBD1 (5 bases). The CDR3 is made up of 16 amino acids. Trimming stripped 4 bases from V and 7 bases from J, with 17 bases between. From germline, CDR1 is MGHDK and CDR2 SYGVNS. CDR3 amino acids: CASSGTPEGMNSPLHF. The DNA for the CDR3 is TGTGCCAGCAGTGGGACCCCGGAGGGGATGAATTCACCCCTCCACTTT. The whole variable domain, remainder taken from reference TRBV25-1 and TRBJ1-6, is EADIYQTPRYLVIGTGKKITLECSQTMGHDKMYWYQQDPGMELHLIHYSYGVNSTEKGDLSSESTVSRIRTEHFPLTLESARPSHTSQYLCASSGTPEGMNSPLHFGNGTRLTVT.

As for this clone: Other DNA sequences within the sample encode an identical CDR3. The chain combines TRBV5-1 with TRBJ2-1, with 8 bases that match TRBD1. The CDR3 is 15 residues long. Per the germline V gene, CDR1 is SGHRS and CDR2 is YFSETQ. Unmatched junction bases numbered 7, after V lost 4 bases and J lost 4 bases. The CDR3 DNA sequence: TGCGCCAGCAGCCCGACAGGGGAGGCTTACAATGAGCAGTTCTTC. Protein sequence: CASSPTGEAYNEQFF.